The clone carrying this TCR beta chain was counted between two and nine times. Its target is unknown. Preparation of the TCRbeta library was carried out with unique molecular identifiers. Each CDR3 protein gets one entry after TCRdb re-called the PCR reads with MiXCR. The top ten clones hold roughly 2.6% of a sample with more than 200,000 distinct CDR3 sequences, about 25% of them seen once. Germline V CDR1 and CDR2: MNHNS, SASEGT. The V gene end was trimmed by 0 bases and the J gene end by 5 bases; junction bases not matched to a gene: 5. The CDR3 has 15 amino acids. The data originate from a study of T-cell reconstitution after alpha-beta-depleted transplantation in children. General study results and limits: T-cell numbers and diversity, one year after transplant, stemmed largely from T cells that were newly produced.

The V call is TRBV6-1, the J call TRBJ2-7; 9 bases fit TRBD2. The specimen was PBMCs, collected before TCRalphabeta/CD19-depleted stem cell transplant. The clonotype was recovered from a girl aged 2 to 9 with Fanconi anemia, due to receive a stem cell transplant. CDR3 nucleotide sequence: TGTGCCAGCAGTGAAGCCGGCGGGGGGGCCCACGAGCAGTACTTC. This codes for CASSEAGGGAHEQYF.